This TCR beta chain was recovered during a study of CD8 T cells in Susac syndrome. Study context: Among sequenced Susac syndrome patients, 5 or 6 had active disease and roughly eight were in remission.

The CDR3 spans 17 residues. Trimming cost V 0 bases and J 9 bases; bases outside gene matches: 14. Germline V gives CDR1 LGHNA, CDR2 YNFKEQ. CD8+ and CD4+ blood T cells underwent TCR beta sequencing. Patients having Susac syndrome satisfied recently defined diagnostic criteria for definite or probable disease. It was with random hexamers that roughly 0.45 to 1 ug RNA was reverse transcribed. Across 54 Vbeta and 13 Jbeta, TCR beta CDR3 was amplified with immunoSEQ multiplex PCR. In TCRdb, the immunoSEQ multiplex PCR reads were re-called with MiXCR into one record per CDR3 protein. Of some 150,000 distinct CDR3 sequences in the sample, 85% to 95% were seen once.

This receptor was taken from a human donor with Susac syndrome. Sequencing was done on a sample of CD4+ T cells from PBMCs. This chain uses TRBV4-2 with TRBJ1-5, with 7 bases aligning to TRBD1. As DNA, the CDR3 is TGTGCCAGCAGCCAAGATCCCCGACAGGGCCCAAAGAGGCCCCAGCATTTT. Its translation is CASSQDPRQGPKRPQHF.